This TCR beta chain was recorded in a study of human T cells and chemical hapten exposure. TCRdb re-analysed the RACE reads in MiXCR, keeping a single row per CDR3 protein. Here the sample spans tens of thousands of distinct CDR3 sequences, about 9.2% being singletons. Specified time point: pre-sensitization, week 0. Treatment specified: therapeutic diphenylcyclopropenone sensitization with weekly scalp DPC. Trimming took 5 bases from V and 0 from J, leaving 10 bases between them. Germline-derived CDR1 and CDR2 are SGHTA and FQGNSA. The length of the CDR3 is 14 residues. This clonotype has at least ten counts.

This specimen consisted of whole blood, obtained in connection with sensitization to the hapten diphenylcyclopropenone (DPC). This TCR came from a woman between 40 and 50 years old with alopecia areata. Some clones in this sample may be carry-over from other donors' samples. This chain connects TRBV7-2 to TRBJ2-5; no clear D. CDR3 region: CASSVDGYQETQYF. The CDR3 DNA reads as TGTGCCAGCAGCGTAGACGGGTACCAAGAGACCCAGTACTTC.